This T cell receptor beta chain was recorded in a study of blood T cell repertoires in COVID-19. Looking at the study overall: COVID-19 samples, acute and convalescent, were from the United States, Italy and Spain. PBMCs, B-cell-depleted T cells, or T cells were the source of the cDNA or gDNA that made up the material.

Per the original data handling: Amplification with reference gene primers provided the estimates of nucleated cell counts. Assay used: immunoSEQ multiplex PCR; TCRdb lists only in-frame clones, some missing. That table supplies the V and J calls and clone size; D and trimming were determined from the DNA. The sample yields about 210,000 clones, about 80% seen once. The CDR3 is 15 residues long. The V gene lost 2 bases and the J gene lost 5 bases, with 14 bases spanning the gap. Germline V gene lookup returns CDR1 KGHSH and CDR2 LQKENI. The sequenced sample was peripheral blood. This sequence joins TRBV18 and TRBJ2-3; TRBD1 is a possible D gene (5 bases). The receptor was derived from a woman in her thirties or forties with active or convalescent COVID-19. CDR3 protein: CASSPFSSGLDTQYF. DNA of the CDR3: TGTGCCAGCTCACCATTTTCATCAGGGCTAGATACGCAGTATTTT.